These 26 T cell receptor beta chains were all obtained from the same sample, sequenced in a study of cytomegalovirus exposure and HLA in healthy donors. The study ran its PCR with 60 Vbeta and 13 Jbeta primers. Measured with immunoSEQ multiplex PCR; TCRdb has only the in-frame clones, and not every one. The data contain under 130,000 clones, 76% of them singletons. The material sequenced was PBMCs. Receptor source: a man aged 40-49 years in good health and CMV-seropositive.

This sequence joins TRBV2 and TRBJ1-4; possible D gene TRBD1, 6 bases. Trimming shortened V by 6 bases and J by 8 bases, and 13 bases separated the two germline ends. CDR3 length: 13 residues. Per the germline V gene, CDR1 is SNHLY and CDR2 is FYNNEI. CDR3 coding DNA: TGTGCCAGCAGAGGACAGTGGGGGGAAAAACTGTTTTTT. Protein: CASRGQWGEKLFF.

The chain has TRBV5-6 and TRBJ2-7; D remains ambiguous. Germline V gene data show CDR1 as SGHDT and CDR2 as YYEEEE. The CDR3 is made up of 14 amino acids. Trimming pared 1 base from V and 1 base from J, leaving 9 bases between. The chain's CDR3 is CASSLTRFSYEQYF. The CDR3, as DNA: TGTGCCAGCAGCTTGACCAGGTTTTCCTACGAGCAGTACTTC. The full variable domain, in which reference TRBV5-6 and TRBJ2-7 provide the parts outside the CDR3, is DAGVTQSPTHLIKTRGQQVTLRCSPKSGHDTVSWYQQALGQGPQFIFQYYEEEERQRGNFPDRFSGHQFPNYSSELNVNALLLGDSALYLCASSLTRFSYEQYFGPGTRLTVT.

Notes on this clone: Relative to the germline gene, one junction end is altered; a read error may explain this. The rearrangement links TRBV5-6 to TRBJ2-4; 15 bases align to TRBD2. Germline lookup yields CDR1 SGHDT and CDR2 YYEEEE. There are 18 residues in the CDR3. The CDR3, as DNA: TGTGCCAGCAGCCCAGGACTAGCGGGGGGGCCTGCCAAAAACAGTCAGTACTTC. Residues: CASSPGLAGGPAKNSQYF.

This chain joins TRBV11-2 and TRBJ2-7; 9 bases are a match to TRBD2. The CDR3 consists of 15 residues. Germline V lookup: CDR1 SGHAT, CDR2 FQNNGV. J was trimmed by 6 bases and V by 1 base; bases with no gene match: 7. CDR3: CASSLVTSGVREQYF. CDR3 nucleotide sequence: TGTGCCAGCAGCTTAGTGACTAGCGGAGTACGCGAGCAGTACTTC.

The rearrangement uses TRBV28 and TRBJ1-1; D not certain. This CDR3 contains 11 residues. Trimming shortened V by 3 bases and J by 10 bases, and 9 bases separated the two germline ends. Looked up from germline, CDR1 is MDHEN and CDR2 is SYDVKM. CDR3: CASSFNNRAFF. The CDR3 DNA sequence: TGTGCCAGCAGTTTCAACAATCGAGCTTTCTTT.

The chain is built from TRBV7-8 and TRBJ2-2; D gene ambiguous. V was cut by 5 bases and J by 7 bases, with 11 bases left in between. The CDR3 sequence is 13 residues long. Germline CDR1 and CDR2: SGHVS and FQNEAQ. The chain's CDR3 is CASSPPGGGELFF. The CDR3 DNA sequence: TGTGCCAGCAGCCCCCCGGGTGGCGGGGAGCTGTTTTTT.

V and J are TRBV23-1 and TRBJ2-6, with D possibly TRBD1 on 5 matching bases. TRBV23-1 is assigned to the ORF class and has an uncertain function. V shed 0 bases and J shed 0 bases, with 6 bases lying between them. The CDR3 loop spans 16 amino acids. The CDR3 sequence is CASSQSRDSGANVLTF. The CDR3 DNA is TGCGCCAGCAGTCAATCCAGGGACTCTGGGGCCAACGTCCTGACTTTC.

The rearrangement joins TRBV28 to TRBJ2-5, with TRBD1 matching 8 bases. The J call may be incorrect, as the DNA end agrees better with TRBJ2-7. Germline V gene lookup returns CDR1 MDHEN and CDR2 SYDVKM. CDR3 length: 16 amino acids. In DNA form, the CDR3 reads TGTGCCAGCAGTTTATGGGGGACAGGCAGCTCCTACGAGCAGTACTTC. Translation gives CASSLWGTGSSYEQYF.

The rearrangement uses TRBV6-4 and TRBJ2-7; 7 bases are shared with TRBD2. V shed 1 base, J shed 3 bases, and the junction held 6 bases outside the gene matches. This CDR3 is 15 amino acids long. Per germline, CDR1 MRHNA and CDR2 SNTAGT. This CDR3 reads CASSDWTGEGYEQYF. CDR3 nucleotide sequence: TGTGCCAGCAGTGACTGGACGGGGGAGGGCTACGAGCAGTACTTC.

This clone was detected a few times. V and J are TRBV7-9 and TRBJ1-1; D gene ambiguous. Germline CDR1 SEHNR, CDR2 FQNEAQ (reference sequence). CDR3 length: 14 amino acids. V was pared by 5 bases and J by 1 base, with 11 bases between. In DNA form, the CDR3 reads TGTGCCAGCAGCCCCAGGCGGGGGAACACTGAAGCTTTCTTT. Amino acid sequence: CASSPRRGNTEAFF.

The chain combines TRBV5-4 with TRBJ2-2, with 8 bases lining up with TRBD2. Germline V CDR1 and CDR2: SGHNT, YYREEE (reference sequence). This CDR3 contains 17 residues. J lost 1 base, V lost 5 bases, and 10 bases had no gene match. CDR3 region: CASRHLERGMNTGELFF. The DNA of the CDR3 is TGTGCCAGCAGACACCTGGAGCGGGGGATGAACACCGGGGAGCTGTTTTTT.

The chain is built from TRBV19 and TRBJ1-1; 8 nucleotides align to TRBD1. V lost 8 bases to trimming and J lost 1 base; unmatched junction nucleotides: 6. This CDR3 has 14 residues. Germline V lookup: CDR1 LNHDA, CDR2 SQIVND (reference sequence). CDR3 in DNA: TGTGCCAGTTACCGGGGACAGGAGAACACTGAAGCTTTCTTT. The encoded protein is CASYRGQENTEAFF.

This chain uses TRBV4-3 with TRBJ1-1; D uncertain. CDR1 is LGHNA and CDR2 is YSLEER in the germline V gene. Trimming took off 4 bases at V and 1 base at J, with 10 bases between the two ends. The length of the CDR3 is 14 residues. The CDR3 reads CASSPYTSNTEAFF. The CDR3 DNA follows: TGCGCCAGCAGCCCTTACACCTCGAACACTGAAGCTTTCTTT.

The V gene is TRBV4-1, the J gene TRBJ1-2; 7 bases map to TRBD1. V lost 0 bases to trimming and J lost 4 bases; unmatched junction nucleotides: 8. The CDR3 is 16 residues long. From germline, CDR1 is MGHRA and CDR2 YSYEKL. The CDR3 nucleotides read TGCGCCAGCAGCCAAGACCCGGGACAGTGGACCTATGGCTACACCTTC. Residues: CASSQDPGQWTYGYTF.

The chain recombines TRBV21-1 with TRBJ2-4; the table's D call TRBD2 went unverified against the DNA. TRBV21-1 is a documented pseudogene. This CDR3 is 17 amino acids long. The CDR3 bases are TGTGCCAGCAGCAAAAGGGGAGGGTTGCTAGCCAAAAACAGTCAGTACTTC. It translates to CASSKRGGLLAKNSQYF.

The rearrangement links TRBV2 to TRBJ2-2, with a weak D call TRBD1 (5 bases). The CDR3 sequence is 15 residues long. CDR1 SNHLY and CDR2 FYNNEI come from the germline V gene. Trimming took 5 bases from V and 0 from J, leaving 10 bases between them. The CDR3 sequence is CASSSDRANTGELFF. CDR3 nucleotide sequence: TGTGCCAGCAGTAGCGACAGAGCGAACACCGGGGAGCTGTTTTTT. Variable domain in full (rest from reference TRBV2 and TRBJ2-2): EPEVTQTPSHQVTQMGQEVILRCVPISNHLYFYWYRQILGQKVEFLVSFYNNEISEKSEIFDDQFSVERPDGSNFTLKIRSTKLEDSAMYFCASSSDRANTGELFFGEGSRLTVL.

Comments on this clone: A read error may produce the germline difference seen at one junction end. V is TRBV7-7 and J is TRBJ2-3; TRBD2 agrees at 8 bases. CDR1 and CDR2 from the germline V gene are SSHAT and FNYEAQ (reference sequence). The CDR3 has 16 amino acids. The CDR3 sequence: CASSREGGLTTDTQYF. The CDR3 nucleotides read TGTGCTAGCAGCCGGGAGGGGGGGCTAACGACAGATACGCAGTATTTT.

The rearrangement joins TRBV10-2 to TRBJ2-7; 10 nucleotides line up with TRBD2. There are 15 residues in the CDR3. Per the germline V gene, CDR1 is WSHSY and CDR2 is SAAADI. Trimming cost V 3 bases and J 0 bases; bases outside gene matches: 2. CDR3 coding DNA: TGCGCCAGCAGTGACCTAGCGGGAGTCTCCTACGAGCAGTACTTC. Its translation is CASSDLAGVSYEQYF.

The chain links TRBV7-2 to TRBJ2-7; tentatively, D is TRBD2 (6 bases). Germline loops: CDR1 SGHTA, CDR2 FQGNSA. V gave up 5 bases and J gave up 3 bases, with 17 bases separating them. The CDR3 is made up of 15 amino acids. In DNA, the CDR3 is TGTGCCAGCAGCCCGGGGGAGGCTTTCCACTACGAGCAGTACTTC. Its translation is CASSPGEAFHYEQYF.

This rearrangement joins TRBV11-2 to TRBJ2-7; TRBD2 aligns across 9 bases. Per the germline V gene, CDR1 is SGHAT and CDR2 is FQNNGV. V gave up 5 bases and J gave up 2 bases; unmatched junction bases: 7. The CDR3 runs to 15 residues. CDR3 sequence (DNA): TGTGCCAGCAGCAGGGTAGCGGGAGTTGCCTACGAGCAGTACTTC. Translated: CASSRVAGVAYEQYF.

The chain uses TRBV2 and TRBJ2-2; D not resolved. CDR3 size: 13 residues. CDR1 SNHLY and CDR2 FYNNEI come from the germline V gene. Deletions cut 6 bases from V and 1 base from J, with 6 bases between. The CDR3 DNA reads TGTGCCAGCAGCCCCCGGAACACCGGGGAGCTGTTTTTT. Residues: CASSPRNTGELFF.

Turning to this clone: At one boundary the junction diverges from the germline segment, which might be a read error. This chain connects TRBV5-4 to TRBJ2-6; D may be TRBD1 (6 bases). The CDR3 totals 12 residues. Germline values: CDR1 SGHNT, CDR2 YYREEE (reference sequence). CDR3 in DNA: TGTGCCTGGGACAACGGGGCCAACGGCCTGACTTTC. Encoded protein: CAWDNGANGLTF.

The gene calls are TRBV10-3 and TRBJ2-1, with D possibly matching TRBD1 (6 bases). The V and J ends lost 4 bases and 7 bases respectively, with 8 bases between them. This CDR3 spans 12 amino acids. Germline V gene data show CDR1 as ENHRY and CDR2 as SYGVKD. The CDR3 is CAISGTANEQFF. In DNA, the CDR3 is TGTGCCATCAGTGGGACAGCTAATGAGCAGTTCTTC.

The CDR3 here is CASSRPFRGAESNEQFF. DNA for the CDR3: TGCGCCAGCAGCCGACCCTTCCGGGGGGCCGAATCCAATGAGCAGTTCTTC. V gene TRBV4-1 combines with J gene TRBJ2-1, with D perhaps TRBD2 (7 bases). V lost 4 bases to trimming and J lost 6 bases, with 22 bases between them. Germline V CDR1 and CDR2: MGHRA, YSYEKL. CDR3 length equals 17 residues.

The chain carries TRBV12-5 and TRBJ2-1; 10 bases map to TRBD2. Losses at the gene ends were 0 bases for V and 7 bases for J; bases not matched to a gene: 6. This CDR3 has 16 amino acids. Looked up from germline, CDR1 is LGHNT and CDR2 is FRNRAP. CDR3 DNA sequence: TGTGCTAGTGGTTTGGTACGGCCTAGCGGGGGAAATGAGCAGTTCTTC. Protein sequence: CASGLVRPSGGNEQFF.

A note on this clone: Germline is not matched at one junction end, which may reflect a read error. Other DNA sequences in this specimen translate into the identical CDR3. V gene TRBV10-3 combines with J gene TRBJ2-7, with 9 bases fitting TRBD1. The V gene's germline CDR1 is ENHRY and CDR2 SYGVKD. The CDR3 consists of 14 residues. DNA of the CDR3: TGTGCCATCAGCGAGTTAGGACAGGGGAACGAGCAGTACTTC. Translating it yields CAISELGQGNEQYF.